These 22 T cell receptor beta chains were all obtained from the same sample, sequenced in a study of blood T cell repertoires in COVID-19. Produced via immunoSEQ multiplex PCR; TCRdb's table is partial and in-frame only. The profile covers under 350,000 clones, with around 84% appearing a single time and over 3.5% taken by the ten largest. The specimen sequenced was PBMCs or T cells enriched from blood (not recorded which). The receptor source for this set is a man aged 25-45 years who had recovered from COVID-19.

The chain combines TRBV5-1 with TRBJ1-2, with a possible D match to TRBD1 (6 bases). V was pared by 3 bases and J by 2 bases, with 14 bases between. Germline V gene data show CDR1 as SGHRS and CDR2 as YFSETQ. CDR3 length: 15 amino acids. The CDR3 nucleotides read TGCGCCAGCAGCTATCACACCGGGACAAACTATGGCTACACCTTC. Protein product: CASSYHTGTNYGYTF.

V is TRBV2 and J is TRBJ1-5, with TRBD1 identical over 8 bases. Germline-derived CDR1 and CDR2 are SNHLY and FYNNEI. V shed 3 bases, J shed 4 bases, and the junction held 17 bases outside the gene matches. This CDR3 spans 19 amino acids. The CDR3, as DNA: TGTGCCAGCAGTGAGCGTGGCGGTACGGACAGGGTCGGTAATCAGCCCCAGCATTTT. This encodes CASSERGGTDRVGNQPQHF.

The V and J genes are TRBV10-2 and TRBJ1-2, with D possibly matching TRBD1 (6 bases). Trimming left V 6 bases short and J 2 bases short, with 13 bases between. Germline V CDR1 and CDR2: WSHSY, SAAADI. There are 14 residues in the CDR3. In DNA form, the CDR3 reads TGCGCCAGCAGCGGTTCAGGGGCAAACTATGGCTACACCTTC. It encodes CASSGSGANYGYTF.

The genes are TRBV28 and TRBJ1-2; tentatively, D is TRBD1 (5 bases). The V gene's germline CDR1 is MDHEN and CDR2 SYDVKM. The length of the CDR3 is 13 residues. V was cut by 4 bases and J by 7 bases, with 13 bases left in between. CDR3 nucleotide sequence: TGTGCCAGCAGTTACCGGGGGACGGGTGGCTACACCTTC. This codes for CASSYRGTGGYTF.

The genes are TRBV5-6 and TRBJ1-1; D possibly corresponds to TRBD1 (5 bases). Germline values: CDR1 SGHDT, CDR2 YYEEEE. V was clipped by 0 bases and J by 1 base, with 10 bases between them. The CDR3 spans 15 residues. CDR3 coding DNA: TGTGCCAGCAGCTTGGGGACATACGCGAACACTGAAGCTTTCTTT. It yields the protein CASSLGTYANTEAFF. Full variable domain (rest looked up from reference TRBV5-6 and TRBJ1-1): DAGVTQSPTHLIKTRGQQVTLRCSPKSGHDTVSWYQQALGQGPQFIFQYYEEEERQRGNFPDRFSGHQFPNYSSELNVNALLLGDSALYLCASSLGTYANTEAFFGQGTRLTVV.

The gene calls are TRBV4-1 and TRBJ1-5; D is perhaps TRBD1 (6 bases). Trimming removed 4 bases from V and 1 base from J, with 17 bases in between. CDR1 and CDR2 from the germline V gene are MGHRA and YSYEKL. This CDR3 region has 17 residues. The CDR3: CASSPRAGGRSNQPQHF. The CDR3 nucleotides read TGCGCCAGCAGCCCCAGGGCTGGGGGCCGGAGCAATCAGCCCCAGCATTTT.

V usage is TRBV28 and J usage is TRBJ1-1; 7 bases are shared with TRBD1. There are 15 residues in the CDR3. Per germline, CDR1 MDHEN and CDR2 SYDVKM. Trimming took 3 bases from V and 5 from J; bases not matched to a gene: 9. The CDR3 nucleotides read TGTGCCAGCAGTTTGCCTACAGGGGTTAGGACTGAAGCTTTCTTT. This codes for CASSLPTGVRTEAFF.

As to this clone: Different DNA sequences within this sample yield the same CDR3. The chain joins TRBV7-8 to TRBJ1-4; 10 bases align to TRBD1. The V and J ends lost 5 bases and 7 bases, in that order; junction bases with no gene match: 4. CDR1 and CDR2 (germline): SGHVS, FQNEAQ. The length of the CDR3 is 14 residues. Here the CDR3 DNA reads TGTGCCAGCAGCCTCGGGACAGGGGCTGAAAAACTGTTTTTT. This sequence encodes CASSLGTGAEKLFF.

CDR3 residues: CASTRGGNEQYF. Here the CDR3 DNA reads TGCGCCAGCACCCGGGGGGGAAACGAGCAGTACTTC. The chain is built from TRBV5-1 and TRBJ2-7; 8 bases agree with TRBD2. The CDR3 spans 12 residues. The V gene's germline CDR1 is SGHRS and CDR2 YFSETQ. The J segment lost 5 bases and the V segment lost 6 bases, leaving 4 bases of the junction unmatched.

The chain joins TRBV11-2 to TRBJ1-1; the D is unclear. Trimming cost V 8 bases and J 0 bases, with 16 bases left between them. This CDR3 is 15 amino acids long. Germline values: CDR1 SGHAT, CDR2 FQNNGV. DNA for the CDR3: TGTGCCAGCGGTTCTCGGGTAGGAATGAACACTGAAGCTTTCTTT. This encodes CASGSRVGMNTEAFF.

This clone was counted between two and nine times. The chain joins TRBV7-9 to TRBJ1-3; tentative D call: TRBD1 (5 bases). Deletions cut 2 bases from V and 2 bases from J, with 13 bases between. There are 16 residues in the CDR3. Germline CDR1 and CDR2: SEHNR and FQNEAQ (reference sequence). CDR3 region: CASSLLGAGPGNTIYF. The CDR3 nucleotides read TGTGCCAGCAGCTTATTAGGGGCAGGACCTGGAAACACCATATATTTT.

This chain joins TRBV18 and TRBJ2-1; perhaps TRBD2 as D (5 bases). This CDR3 is built from 11 residues. Germline V lookup: CDR1 KGHSH, CDR2 LQKENI. V was cut by 6 bases and J by 10 bases, with 10 bases left in between. In DNA form, the CDR3 reads TGTGCCAGCTCGCCGGACTCAGAGCAGTTCTTC. Amino acid sequence: CASSPDSEQFF.

The CDR3 DNA reads as TGTGCCAGCAGTTACATCGGGGAGTCAGGGCCCCAGCATTTT. The encoded protein is CASSYIGESGPQHF. The V call is TRBV6-5, the J call TRBJ1-5; D call uncertain. The germline gives CDR1 MNHEY, CDR2 SVGAGI. This CDR3 is 14 amino acids long. Trimming stripped 2 bases from V and 9 bases from J, with 14 bases between.

The rearrangement links TRBV4-1 to TRBJ2-7; D is possibly TRBD1 (6 bases). Germline loops: CDR1 MGHRA, CDR2 YSYEKL. The CDR3 totals 13 residues. The V end lost 4 bases, the J end lost 3 bases, and 10 bases lay between the germline ends. CDR3 sequence (DNA): TGCGCCAGCAGCCTACAGGGTTTCTACGAGCAGTACTTC. Its protein is CASSLQGFYEQYF.

The CDR3 sequence is CASSGRQPGLGVDTQYF. CDR3 in DNA: TGTGCCAGCAGCGGACGCCAACCGGGACTAGGAGTAGATACGCAGTATTTT. The chain is built from TRBV9 and TRBJ2-3; 8 bases fit TRBD2. The CDR3 is 17 residues long. V dropped 3 bases and J dropped 5; count of bases not matched to a gene: 14. Germline assignment: CDR1 SGDLS and CDR2 YYNGEE.

The rearrangement links TRBV30 to TRBJ2-1; 13 nucleotides match TRBD2. CDR1 and CDR2 (germline): GTSNPN, SVGIG (reference sequence). Losses at the gene ends were 8 bases for V and 5 bases for J; bases not matched to a gene: 3. The CDR3 totals 13 residues. In nucleotides, the CDR3 is TGTGCCGGGACTAGCGGGATTAACAATGAGCAGTTCTTC. It translates to CAGTSGINNEQFF.

CDR3 DNA: TGTGCCAGCAGTTTTGGGGACAAGAACACTGAAGCTTTCTTT. It specifies CASSFGDKNTEAFF. This chain joins TRBV7-9 and TRBJ1-1, with TRBD1 as a possible D gene (6 bases). V was cut by 6 bases and J by 1 base, with 12 bases left in between. The CDR3 extends over 14 amino acids. The germline CDR1 and CDR2 sequences are SEHNR and FQNEAQ (reference sequence).

This clone was recorded once. The chain links TRBV25-1 to TRBJ2-1; 10 nucleotides agree with TRBD2. The V gene end was trimmed by 5 bases and the J gene end by 0 bases; junction bases not matched to a gene: 4. Germline CDR1 MGHDK, CDR2 SYGVNS. This CDR3 is built from 16 residues. The CDR3 spells CASSTRTSGSYNEQFF. Here the CDR3 DNA reads TGTGCCAGCAGTACCCGGACTAGCGGCTCCTACAATGAGCAGTTCTTC.

The chain is built from TRBV29-1 and TRBJ2-7, with 13 positions matching TRBD2. Trimming took 6 bases from V and 4 from J; bases not matched to a gene: 6. Germline V lookup: CDR1 SQVTM, CDR2 ANQGSEA. The CDR3 consists of 14 residues. The CDR3 region has the DNA TGCAGCGTAGGACTAGCGGGAGATCGGTACGAGCAGTACTTC. Protein sequence: CSVGLAGDRYEQYF.

This chain connects TRBV28 to TRBJ2-1; 7 bases agree with TRBD1. V was pared by 7 bases and J by 5 bases, with 5 bases of the junction left unmatched. CDR1 MDHEN and CDR2 SYDVKM come from the germline V gene. CDR3 length equals 13 residues. CDR3 sequence reads: CASKGDSNNEQFF. The CDR3 coding sequence is TGTGCCAGCAAGGGGGACAGCAACAATGAGCAGTTCTTC.

The V and J genes are TRBV23-1 and TRBJ2-5; the match to TRBD1 covers 9 bases. TRBV23-1 falls under the ORF class, with uncertain function. The CDR3 runs 17 residues. V lost 4 bases and J lost 5; bases outside the gene matches: 14. The CDR3 sequence: CASSPWDRAIMGETQYF. The CDR3 region has the DNA TGCGCCAGCAGTCCCTGGGACAGGGCCATCATGGGGGAGACCCAGTACTTC.

The rearrangement links TRBV5-1 to TRBJ1-1; tentative D call: TRBD1 (5 bases). The CDR3 consists of 14 residues. Germline-derived CDR1 and CDR2 are SGHRS and YFSETQ. The V and J ends lost 5 bases and 4 bases respectively, with 15 bases between them. Here the CDR3 DNA reads TGCGCCAGCAGGTCGGCTGGGGGGAGCACTGAAGCTTTCTTT. It encodes CASRSAGGSTEAFF.